The 23 T cell receptor beta chains reported below all come from one sample, sequenced in a study of regulatory T cells in long-lasting Graves disease. Time point denoted: newly diagnosed GD, antithyroid drugs for less than 3 months. From RNA extracted from PBMCs, the TCR library was made. Combining iRepertoire HTBI primers with Arm-PCR of CDR3 regions, the authors built TCR beta libraries. One entry per CDR3 protein, called by TCRdb with MiXCR from the multiplex PCR reads. The sample carries hundreds of thousands of distinct CDR3 sequences, roughly 16% recorded once. The same sample was also studied in work on T cells in Graves' hyperthyroidism and ophthalmopathy.

The material sequenced was peripheral blood mononuclear cells (PBMCs), taken at new diagnosis, from a patient treated with antithyroid drugs. These receptors all stem from a woman in her 30s with Graves disease.

This clonotype was observed at least ten times. The chain employs TRBV6-1 and TRBJ2-7, with 11 bases that match TRBD1. After removal of 5 bases from V and 4 bases from J, the junction contained 10 bases not matched to a gene. This CDR3 has 16 amino acids. The germline CDR1 and CDR2 sequences are MNHNS and SASEGT. CDR3 sequence (DNA): TGTGCCAGCAGTACCCTACCGGGACAGGGGGAGTACGAGCAGTACTTC. This codes for CASSTLPGQGEYEQYF.

V and J are TRBV15 and TRBJ1-1; TRBD1 might be the D (5 bases). Germline V gene lookup returns CDR1 LNHNV and CDR2 YYDKDF (reference sequence). Trimming took off 5 bases at V and 4 bases at J, with 17 bases between the two ends. The CDR3 loop spans 15 amino acids. CDR3 bases: TGTGCCACCAGCCCACGGGGGGGGGTAGGCACTGAAGCTTTCTTT. Its protein is CATSPRGGVGTEAFF.

In this sample, this clonotype turned up a few times. This sequence joins TRBV5-1 and TRBJ2-4; 7 bases match TRBD2. The CDR3 totals 14 residues. Germline V gene sequence: CDR1 SGHRS, CDR2 YFSETQ. After removal of 4 bases from V and 8 bases from J, the junction contained 9 bases not matched to a gene. The CDR3 nucleotides are TGCGCCAGCAGCCGCGGGAGCCGGGGGGACATTCAGTACTTC. Protein sequence: CASSRGSRGDIQYF.

A remark on this clonotype: A read error may be the cause here, since a much bigger clone is one base away. V is TRBV28 and J is TRBJ2-7; D gene uncertain. The CDR3 sequence is 12 residues long. Germline loops: CDR1 MDHEN, CDR2 SYDVKM. The CDR3 DNA reads as TGTGCCGGCAGTTTTGGGGTCTACGAGCAGTACTTC. Amino acid sequence: CAGSFGVYEQYF. The full variable domain, with the rest looked up from reference TRBV28 and TRBJ2-7, is DVKVTQSSRYLVKRTGEKVFLECVQDMDHENMFWYRQDPGLGLRLIYFSYDVKMKEKGDIPEGYSVSREKKERFSLILESASTNQTSMYLCAGSFGVYEQYFGPGTRLTVT.

The chain joins TRBV29-1 to TRBJ1-3; D gene ambiguous. The ends were cut back, 5 bases at V and 0 bases at J, with 8 bases in the middle. CDR3 length: 13 residues. Germline values: CDR1 SQVTM, CDR2 ANQGSEA. This chain's CDR3 is CSVLSISGNTIYF. The CDR3 region has the DNA TGCAGCGTTTTATCTATCTCTGGAAACACCATATATTTT.

This clonotype has more than one count but fewer than ten. This chain links TRBV4-1 with TRBJ2-7; D is unresolved. Germline CDR1 and CDR2: MGHRA and YSYEKL. This CDR3 spans 14 amino acids. The ends were cut back, 4 bases at V and 0 bases at J, with 10 bases in the middle. CDR3 sequence: CASSRGPSSYEQYF. CDR3 coding DNA: TGCGCCAGCAGCCGCGGACCAAGCTCCTACGAGCAGTACTTC.

At least ten counts were recorded for this clonotype. This chain joins TRBV3-1 and TRBJ1-1; no clear D gene. The germline gives CDR1 LGHDT, CDR2 YNNKEL (reference sequence). Trimming shortened V by 4 bases and J by 1 base, and 10 bases separated the two germline ends. This CDR3 is built from 14 residues. The CDR3 is CASSPLTGNTEAFF. The CDR3 DNA reads TGTGCCAGCAGCCCCTTAACGGGGAACACTGAAGCTTTCTTT.

There are many counts of this clonotype. V usage is TRBV6-1 and J usage is TRBJ1-5, with D unclear. Germline assignment: CDR1 MNHNS and CDR2 SASEGT. The CDR3 is made up of 13 amino acids. V was cut by 8 bases and J by 5 bases, with 13 bases left in between. For the CDR3, the DNA is TGTGCCAGCGGAATGGGAGATTATCAGCCCCAGCATTTT. It specifies CASGMGDYQPQHF.

The sample holds a few counts of this clonotype. This chain uses TRBV24-1 with TRBJ1-2; 10 nucleotides agree with TRBD1. V dropped 4 bases and J dropped 8; count of bases not matched to a gene: 15. Germline CDR1 reads KGHDR; CDR2 reads SFDVKD. This CDR3 contains 17 residues. Here the CDR3 reads CATSDSRQGARLMGYTF. CDR3 coding DNA: TGTGCCACCAGTGACTCCCGACAGGGGGCCCGATTGATGGGCTACACCTTC.

This clonotype was counted at least ten times. The genes are TRBV11-2 and TRBJ2-7; a possible D gene is TRBD2 (6 bases). The CDR3 sequence is 15 residues long. Germline V CDR1 and CDR2: SGHAT, FQNNGV. Between the trimmed V and J ends, which lost 4 bases and 3 bases, there was a span of 16 bases. Here the CDR3 reads CASSSGLDPLYEQYF. The CDR3 nucleotides read TGTGCCAGCAGCTCGGGACTTGACCCCCTCTACGAGCAGTACTTC.

The chain uses TRBV19 and TRBJ2-1; 8 bases are shared with TRBD2. Germline values: CDR1 LNHDA, CDR2 SQIVND (reference sequence). J gave up 5 bases and V 7 bases, and 7 bases lay outside the gene matches. The CDR3 contains 14 residues. CDR3 DNA: TGTGCCAGTAAGAATAGCGGGAAGAACAATGAGCAGTTCTTC. Protein sequence: CASKNSGKNNEQFF.

Concerning this clonotype itself: The CDR3 carries no conserved terminal phenylalanine or tryptophan, so it likely arises from a read error. The gene calls are TRBV19 and TRBJ2-7, with D possibly being TRBD2 (6 bases). The V end was cut by 6 bases, the J end by 4 bases, with 13 bases between. Germline lookup yields CDR1 LNHDA and CDR2 SQIVND (reference sequence). The CDR3 is made up of 13 amino acids. The CDR3 DNA reads as TGTGCCAGTAGACCACAGGCGGGGTACGAGCAGTACCTC. Amino acid sequence: CASRPQAGYEQYL.

The V call is TRBV18, the J call TRBJ2-7, with D tentatively TRBD1 or TRBD2 (5 bases each). The CDR3 consists of 14 residues. The germline V and J ends were trimmed by 1 base and 4 bases, with 11 bases remaining between them. Germline loops: CDR1 KGHSH, CDR2 LQKENI. The CDR3 sequence is CASSPRRDLYEQYF. The CDR3 nucleotides read TGTGCCAGCTCACCACGACGGGACCTTTACGAGCAGTACTTC.

The chain combines TRBV4-1 with TRBJ1-5; D is undetermined. The CDR3 is 15 residues long. Germline V gene data show CDR1 as MGHRA and CDR2 as YSYEKL. V lost 0 bases and J 7 bases, leaving 13 bases between the germline ends. The CDR3 DNA reads as TGCGCCAGCAGCCAAGAAGCCGGAAGCGGGCAGCCCCAGCATTTT. It codes for CASSQEAGSGQPQHF.

This clonotype has a count of ten or more. The V call is TRBV2, the J call TRBJ1-5; D possibly corresponds to TRBD1 (6 bases). Trimming took 6 bases from V and 7 from J, leaving 16 bases between them. Germline CDR1 reads SNHLY; CDR2 reads FYNNEI. This CDR3 spans 14 amino acids. The CDR3 sequence: CASRNEQGGQPQHF. The CDR3 DNA reads TGTGCCAGCAGAAATGAACAGGGTGGGCAGCCCCAGCATTTT.

In nucleotides, the CDR3 is TGTGCCAGCAGTTCGGGACCCAGACCCACCGGGGAGCTGTTTTTT. Translated: CASSSGPRPTGELFF. The chain carries TRBV27 and TRBJ2-2; either TRBD1 or TRBD2 may fit D (5 bases each). Germline lookup yields CDR1 MNHEY and CDR2 SMNVEV (reference sequence). Trimming took off 4 bases at V and 4 bases at J, with 13 bases between the two ends. This CDR3 is built from 15 residues.

The chain joins TRBV2 to TRBJ1-4; TRBD1 aligns across 10 bases. The CDR3 length is 13 residues. CDR1 is SNHLY, CDR2 FYNNEI, per germline. V shed 8 bases, J shed 6 bases, and the junction held 3 bases outside the gene matches. CDR3 coding DNA: TGTGCCAGCCGGACAGGGGGTTATGAAAAACTGTTTTTT. Amino acid sequence: CASRTGGYEKLFF. Based on the CDR3 plus reference TRBV2 and TRBJ1-4, the full variable domain is EPEVTQTPSHQVTQMGQEVILRCVPISNHLYFYWYRQILGQKVEFLVSFYNNEISEKSEIFDDQFSVERPDGSNFTLKIRSTKLEDSAMYFCASRTGGYEKLFFGSGTQLSVL.

The chain employs TRBV5-4 and TRBJ1-4; D possibly corresponds to TRBD1 (5 bases). V was clipped by 4 bases and J by 11 bases, with 21 bases between them. This CDR3 contains 15 residues. Germline V gives CDR1 SGHNT, CDR2 YYREEE (reference sequence). The CDR3 loop is CASSTEPGGFGKLFF. CDR3 coding DNA: TGTGCCAGCAGCACCGAACCCGGGGGGTTTGGGAAACTGTTTTTT.

The chain recombines TRBV3-1 with TRBJ2-7, with D possibly being TRBD2 (5 bases). Trimming left V 6 bases short and J 2 bases short, with 11 bases between. Germline CDR1 reads LGHDT; CDR2 reads YNNKEL (reference sequence). This CDR3 contains 13 residues. The CDR3 reads CASSLSSTYEQYF. The CDR3 region has the DNA TGTGCCAGCAGTTTATCTAGCACCTACGAGCAGTACTTC.

This clonotype was found many times. The chain uses TRBV2 and TRBJ1-1, with D tentatively TRBD1 (5 bases). Germline V lookup: CDR1 SNHLY, CDR2 FYNNEI. Trimming removed 7 bases from V and 1 base from J, with 16 bases in between. The CDR3 has 15 residues. The CDR3 DNA reads TGTGCCAGCAAGGGAGGGGCTAACAGGAACACTGAAGCTTTCTTT. It codes for CASKGGANRNTEAFF.

This clonotype was observed a handful of times. This sequence joins TRBV28 and TRBJ1-4; 10 bases line up with TRBD1. V shed 5 bases and J 7 bases; nucleotides not matched to a gene: 7. This CDR3 is built from 15 residues. The germline V gene has CDR1 MDHEN and CDR2 SYDVKM. The CDR3 loop reads CASSATDRGGEKLFF. In nucleotides, the CDR3 is TGTGCCAGCAGTGCCACGGACAGGGGGGGTGAAAAACTGTTTTTT. Filled out from reference TRBV28 and TRBJ1-4, the complete variable domain reads DVKVTQSSRYLVKRTGEKVFLECVQDMDHENMFWYRQDPGLGLRLIYFSYDVKMKEKGDIPEGYSVSREKKERFSLILESASTNQTSMYLCASSATDRGGEKLFFGSGTQLSVL.

Ten or more counts support this clonotype. This chain uses TRBV5-1 with TRBJ2-5; the D is unclear. The CDR3 sequence is 15 residues long. V gave up 4 bases and J gave up 0 bases, with 13 bases separating them. Germline CDR1 is SGHRS and CDR2 is YFSETQ. CDR3 sequence reads: CASSRMAEYQETQYF. For the CDR3, the DNA is TGCGCCAGCAGCCGGATGGCAGAGTACCAAGAGACCCAGTACTTC.

This clonotype has just a few counts. This chain links TRBV9 with TRBJ2-7; D may be TRBD2 (7 bases). Trimming pared 3 bases from V and 2 bases from J, leaving 15 bases between. CDR1 and CDR2 from the germline V gene are SGDLS and YYNGEE. The CDR3 totals 15 residues. The CDR3 region is CASSAGGTTTYEQYF. CDR3 DNA sequence: TGTGCCAGCAGCGCCGGGGGGACAACCACCTACGAGCAGTACTTC.